Sequencing of this TCR beta chain was carried out in a study of CD8 T cells in ankylosing spondylitis. Concerning this clonotype itself: The antigen remains undetermined.

Germline lookup yields CDR1 SGHVS and CDR2 FQNEAQ. The ends were cut back, 3 bases at V and 0 bases at J, with 15 bases in the middle. The CDR3 spans 17 residues. Quantitative 5'-RACE with molecular barcodes produced the TCR beta libraries. TCRdb re-called the 5' RACE reads through MiXCR, storing one row per CDR3 protein. The sample includes roughly 440,000 distinct CDR3 sequences, roughly 17% of them seen just once. Study outcomes and limitations: Disease-linked clones displayed a CD8+ phenotype and appeared relatively rarely in peripheral blood. A TCR beta motif of fewer than ten highly homologous variants appeared characteristic of ankylosing spondylitis blood.

Sequencing was done on a sample of blood, either unsorted or a sorted T cell fraction (not recorded which). The TCR sequence derives from a male donor with ankylosing spondylitis. This chain joins TRBV7-8 and TRBJ1-3; TRBD1 might be the D (5 bases). CDR3 nucleotide sequence: TGTGCCAGCAGCTTCCAGGGCAGGGCAAACTCTGGAAACACCATATATTTT. As protein: CASSFQGRANSGNTIYF.